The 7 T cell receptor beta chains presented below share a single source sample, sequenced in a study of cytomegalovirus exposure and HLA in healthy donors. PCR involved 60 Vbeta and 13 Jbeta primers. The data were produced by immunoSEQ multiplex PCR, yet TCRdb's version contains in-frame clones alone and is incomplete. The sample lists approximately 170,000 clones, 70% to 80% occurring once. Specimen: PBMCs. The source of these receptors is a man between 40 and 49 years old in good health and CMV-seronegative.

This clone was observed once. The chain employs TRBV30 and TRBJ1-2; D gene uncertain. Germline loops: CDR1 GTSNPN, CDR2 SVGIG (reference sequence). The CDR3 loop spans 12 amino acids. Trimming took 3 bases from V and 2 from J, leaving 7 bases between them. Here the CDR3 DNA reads TGTGCCTGGAGCCTAAGCAACTATGGCTACACCTTC. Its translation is CAWSLSNYGYTF.

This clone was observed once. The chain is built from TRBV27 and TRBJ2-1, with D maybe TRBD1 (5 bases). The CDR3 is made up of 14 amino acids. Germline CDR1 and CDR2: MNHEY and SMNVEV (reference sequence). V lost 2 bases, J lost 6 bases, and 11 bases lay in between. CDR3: CASSLSPRGNEQFF. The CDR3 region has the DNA TGTGCCAGCAGTTTAAGCCCTAGGGGCAATGAGCAGTTCTTC.

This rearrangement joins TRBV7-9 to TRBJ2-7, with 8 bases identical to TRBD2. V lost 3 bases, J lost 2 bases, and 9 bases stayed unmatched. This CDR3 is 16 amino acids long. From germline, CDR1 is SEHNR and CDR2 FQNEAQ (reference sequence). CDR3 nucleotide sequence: TGTGCCAGCAGCTTGAGACTAGAGCGGGAGCCCTACGAGCAGTACGTC. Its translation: CASSLRLEREPYEQYV.

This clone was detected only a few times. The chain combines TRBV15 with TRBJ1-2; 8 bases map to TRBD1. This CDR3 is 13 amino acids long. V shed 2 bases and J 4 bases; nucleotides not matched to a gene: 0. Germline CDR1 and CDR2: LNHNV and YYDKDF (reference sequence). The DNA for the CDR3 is TGTGCCACCAGCAGAACAGGGGGCTATGGCTACACCTTC. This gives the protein CATSRTGGYGYTF.

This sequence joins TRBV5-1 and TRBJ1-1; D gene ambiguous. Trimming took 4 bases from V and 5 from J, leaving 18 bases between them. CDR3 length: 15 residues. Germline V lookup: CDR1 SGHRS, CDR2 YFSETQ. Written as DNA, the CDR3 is TGCGCCAGCAGCCTGACTGGAGGGATCGTTACTGAAGCTTTCTTT. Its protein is CASSLTGGIVTEAFF.

CDR3 residues: CASSISAISGGELFF. CDR3 nucleotide sequence: TGTGCCAGTAGTATTTCGGCTATTAGCGGCGGGGAGCTGTTTTTT. This chain connects TRBV19 to TRBJ2-2, with a weak D call TRBD2 (6 bases). CDR1 is LNHDA, CDR2 SQIVND, per germline (reference sequence). The CDR3 is 15 amino acids. V lost 3 bases and J lost 7, with 15 bases in between.

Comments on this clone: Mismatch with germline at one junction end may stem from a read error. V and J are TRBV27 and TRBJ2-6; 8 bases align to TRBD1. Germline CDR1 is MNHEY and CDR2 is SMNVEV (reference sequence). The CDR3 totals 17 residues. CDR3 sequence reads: CASRGAGGLSGANGLTF. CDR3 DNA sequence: TGTGCCAGCAGGGGGGCAGGGGGCCTCTCTGGGGCCAACGGCCTGACTTTC.